The entry below gives a single T cell receptor (beta chain) sequence along with its context. What it binds is not known. V lost 6 bases and J lost 7, with 19 bases in between. This CDR3 has 15 amino acids. CDR1 and CDR2 (germline): LGHDT, YNNKEL (reference sequence). This specimen belongs to a study of T cell responses to AZD1222 COVID-19 vaccine. Clones were read by immunoSEQ multiplex PCR, and TCRdb kept only the in-frame ones, dropping some. The data contain about 140,000 clones, 88% of them seen just once; the ten biggest clones take up about 3.5%. Broader study findings: Baseline seropositivity characterized only six AZD1222 recipients. A rise in Spike-specific TCR breadth and depth followed two AZD1222 doses. The donors showed a predominance of white British ancestry and of females, with possible underestimation of clonal diversity. Only after the peak T cell response were repertoires sampled.

The sample was peripheral blood, taken on day 0 of AZD1222 vaccination. The sequence came from an adult in good health. The rearrangement links TRBV3-1 (or the pseudogene TRBV3-2) to TRBJ1-5; possibly TRBD1 for D (5 bases). The CDR3 region has the DNA TGTGCCAGCAGACGAATCGCAGGGCCGGGGCAGCCCCAGCATTTT. It codes for CASRRIAGPGQPQHF.